This passage covers 27 T cell receptor beta chains from one sample sequenced in a study of graft-versus-host responses after intestinal transplantation. Antigens of these TCRs are unknown. Assay: immunoSEQ multiplex PCR; the TCRdb copy retains only in-frame clones and omits some. This table holds about 99,000 clones, 80% to 95% found once. This specimen consisted of unstimulated CD8+ T cells sorted from spleen or lymph node cells, obtained before intestinal transplant. The receptors were gathered from a human donor who received an intestinal transplant.

This sequence joins TRBV27 and TRBJ1-2; a weak D match, TRBD1 (5 bases). This CDR3 has 13 residues. V was shortened by 5 bases and J by 7 bases, with 14 bases between the two germline ends. CDR1 and CDR2 from the germline V gene are MNHEY and SMNVEV (reference sequence). The CDR3 bases are TGTGCCAGCAGTCTCTCACCGAGGGGTGGCTACACCTTC. Translating it yields CASSLSPRGGYTF.

V gene TRBV27 combines with J gene TRBJ1-2; 10 bases map to TRBD1. V lost 6 bases and J lost 7; bases outside the gene matches: 8. The CDR3 covers 14 residues. From germline, CDR1 is MNHEY and CDR2 SMNVEV (reference sequence). For the CDR3, the DNA is TGTGCCAGCAGAACCCCGGGACAGGGGAGTGGCTACACCTTC. It yields the protein CASRTPGQGSGYTF.

This sequence joins TRBV5-1 and TRBJ2-7; D ambiguous. Trimming shortened V by 0 bases and J by 4 bases, and 11 bases separated the two germline ends. The CDR3 loop spans 14 amino acids. Germline V gene data show CDR1 as SGHRS and CDR2 as YFSETQ. The CDR3 nucleotides read TGCGCCAGCAGCTTGGCCAACGGAGAGTACGAGCAGTACTTC. Translation gives CASSLANGEYEQYF. Based on the CDR3 plus reference TRBV5-1 and TRBJ2-7, the full variable domain is KAGVTQTPRYLIKTRGQQVTLSCSPISGHRSVSWYQQTPGQGLQFLFEYFSETQRNKGNFPGRFSGRQFSNSRSEMNVSTLELGDSALYLCASSLANGEYEQYFGPGTRLTVT.

The chain joins TRBV9 to TRBJ2-1, with 8 positions matching TRBD2. The CDR3 consists of 17 residues. V was clipped by 2 bases and J by 4 bases; unmatched bases: 11. Germline-derived CDR1 and CDR2 are SGDLS and YYNGEE. The chain's CDR3 is CASSVPSAGAIYNEQFF. DNA of the CDR3: TGTGCCAGCAGCGTTCCGTCAGCGGGGGCGATTTACAATGAGCAGTTCTTC.

The V and J genes are TRBV7-2 and TRBJ2-3; 7 bases are shared with TRBD1. This CDR3 has 15 amino acids. Germline trimming cut 4 bases from V and 3 bases from J; bases unmatched to any gene: 7. Germline CDR1 and CDR2: SGHTA and FQGNSA. CDR3: CASSSRQGATDTQYF. The CDR3, as DNA: TGTGCCAGCAGCTCCCGACAGGGCGCGACAGATACGCAGTATTTT. Using reference TRBV7-2 and TRBJ2-3 for the parts outside the CDR3, the full variable domain is GAGVSQSPSNKVTEKGKDVELRCDPISGHTALYWYRQSLGQGLEFLIYFQGNSAPDKSGLPSDRFSAERTGGSVSTLTIQRTQQEDSAVYLCASSSRQGATDTQYFGPGTRLTVL.

The V call is TRBV29-1, the J call TRBJ1-2; 8 bases match TRBD1. Germline V gives CDR1 SQVTM, CDR2 ANQGSEA. After removal of 4 bases from V and 5 bases from J, the junction contained 9 bases not matched to a gene. The CDR3 has 14 amino acids. The CDR3 is CSVAGTGLFYGYTF. CDR3 DNA sequence: TGCAGCGTTGCCGGGACAGGACTATTTTATGGCTACACCTTC.

The chain is built from TRBV4-1 and TRBJ2-1; 9 bases are shared with TRBD1. With V trimmed by 6 bases and J by 8 bases, 11 bases remained unmatched. The CDR3 contains 15 residues. CDR1 and CDR2 from the germline V gene are MGHRA and YSYEKL. CDR3 sequence reads: CASRMGQGVSYEQFF. The CDR3 DNA is TGCGCCAGCAGGATGGGACAGGGAGTCTCTTATGAGCAGTTCTTC.

This clone was recorded once. This chain uses TRBV6-6 with TRBJ1-3, with D hard to call. V was pared by 9 bases and J by 8 bases, with 11 bases between. The CDR3 runs to 11 residues. Germline CDR1 MNHNY, CDR2 SVGAGI (reference sequence). CDR3 nucleotides: TGTGCCAGTTCCTGGGGAGACACCATATATTTT. This translates into CASSWGDTIYF.

The chain links TRBV15 to TRBJ2-7; TRBD2 agrees at 8 bases. This CDR3 is 16 amino acids long. Germline assignment: CDR1 LNHNV and CDR2 YYDKDF (reference sequence). Unmatched junction bases numbered 10, after V lost 6 bases and J lost 0 bases. The CDR3 DNA sequence: TGTGCCACCAGGGCGACTAGCGCGCTTAGCTCCTACGAGCAGTACTTC. Translation gives CATRATSALSSYEQYF.

CDR3 in DNA: TGTGCCAGTAGTTGGCTTACAGGGTTGGATGGCTACACCTTC. This codes for CASSWLTGLDGYTF. The gene calls are TRBV19 and TRBJ1-2, with D maybe TRBD1 (6 bases). This CDR3 has 14 amino acids. V lost 5 bases to trimming and J lost 6 bases, with 16 bases between them. CDR1 LNHDA and CDR2 SQIVND come from the germline V gene (reference sequence).

The V call is TRBV2, the J call TRBJ1-1, with D unresolved. Trimming pared 3 bases from V and 8 bases from J, leaving 10 bases between. The CDR3 is 12 amino acids. From germline, CDR1 is SNHLY and CDR2 FYNNEI. CDR3: CASSDRVAEAFF. The CDR3 DNA follows: TGTGCCAGCAGTGATCGTGTCGCCGAAGCTTTCTTT.

The CDR3 region is CASSYSQSYTF. CDR3 coding DNA: TGTGCCAGCAGTTACTCACAGAGTTACACCTTC. The rearrangement uses TRBV2 and TRBJ1-2; D is undetermined. The length of the CDR3 is 11 residues. V dropped 5 bases and J dropped 11 bases, with 12 bases sitting between them. Per germline, CDR1 SNHLY and CDR2 FYNNEI.

This rearrangement joins TRBV7-2 to TRBJ1-6, with unresolved D. Per germline, CDR1 SGHTA and CDR2 FQGNSA. The CDR3 runs to 16 residues. The ends were cut back, 1 base at V and 4 bases at J, with 11 bases in the middle. Here the CDR3 reads CASSLVGRSYNSPLHF. CDR3 nucleotide sequence: TGTGCCAGCAGCTTAGTTGGACGGTCTTATAATTCACCCCTCCACTTT.

The chain couples TRBV29-1 to TRBJ2-5, with D maybe TRBD1 (5 bases). CDR1 is SQVTM and CDR2 is ANQGSEA in the germline V gene. V shed 4 bases and J shed 1 base, with 13 bases lying between them. The CDR3 totals 14 residues. The CDR3: CSVVLQAFQETQYF. The CDR3 bases are TGCAGCGTTGTCTTACAGGCCTTCCAAGAGACCCAGTACTTC.

J is TRBJ2-6 and V is TRBV5-1; D possibly matches TRBD1 or TRBD2 (5 bases each). Trimming removed 0 bases from V and 0 bases from J, with 13 bases in between. CDR1 is SGHRS and CDR2 is YFSETQ in the germline V gene. CDR3 length: 18 amino acids. The CDR3 sequence is CASSLVGGSNSGANVLTF. The CDR3 nucleotides are TGCGCCAGCAGCTTGGTTGGGGGTTCGAACTCTGGGGCCAACGTCCTGACTTTC.

The rearrangement uses TRBV13 and TRBJ1-1; the D is unclear. This CDR3 contains 11 residues. Germline CDR1 PRHDT, CDR2 FYEKMQ (reference sequence). Between the trimmed V and J ends, which lost 0 bases and 8 bases, there was a span of 4 bases. In DNA, the CDR3 is TGTGCCAGCAGCTTAGGAAGAGAAGCTTTCTTT. Translated: CASSLGREAFF.

Concerning this clone: Other DNA sequences of this sample code for an identical CDR3. This rearrangement joins TRBV6-1 to TRBJ1-5; D unresolved. Germline V gene data show CDR1 as MNHNS and CDR2 as SASEGT. V gave up 6 bases and J gave up 0 bases, with 12 bases separating them. The CDR3 sequence is 15 residues long. The CDR3 nucleotides read TGTGCCAGCAGGGACGGACCATATAGCAATCAGCCCCAGCATTTT. Its protein product is CASRDGPYSNQPQHF.

The V gene is TRBV23-1, the J gene TRBJ2-6, with unresolved D. TRBV23-1 is known as an ORF, though its function is uncertain. The V gene lost 0 bases and the J gene lost 12 bases, with 6 bases spanning the gap. The CDR3 runs 12 residues. Here the CDR3 DNA reads TGCGCCAGCAGTCAATCGCCATGCGTCCTGACTTTC. Translated, it gives CASSQSPCVLTF.

A single count supports this clone. The V call is TRBV10-2, the J call TRBJ2-7; D might be TRBD1 or TRBD2, each matching 5 bases. Germline V CDR1 and CDR2: WSHSY, SAAADI. Trimming took off 7 bases at V and 3 bases at J, with 25 bases between the two ends. There are 17 residues in the CDR3. The CDR3 spells CASTPRDPTISHYEQYF. The CDR3 DNA is TGCGCCAGCACTCCCCGGGACCCCACTATCTCTCACTACGAGCAGTACTTC.

This sequence joins TRBV5-6 and TRBJ2-7; TRBD1 is a possible D gene (5 bases). Germline lookup yields CDR1 SGHDT and CDR2 YYEEEE. This CDR3 has 12 amino acids. Trimming left V 0 bases short and J 7 bases short, with 8 bases between. CDR3 amino acids: CASSLGGGEQYF. In DNA form, the CDR3 reads TGTGCCAGCAGCTTGGGGGGCGGAGAGCAGTACTTC.

V gene TRBV10-2 combines with J gene TRBJ1-3; tentatively, D is TRBD1 (6 bases). CDR1 is WSHSY, CDR2 SAAADI, per germline. Trimming removed 4 bases from V and 0 bases from J, with 16 bases in between. The CDR3 is made up of 17 amino acids. CDR3: CASSAFHREPSGNTIYF. The CDR3 nucleotides are TGCGCCAGCAGTGCCTTTCACAGGGAACCCTCTGGAAACACCATATATTTT.

The table lists this clone with a count of one. The V call is TRBV7-9, the J call TRBJ1-1; 7 nucleotides agree with TRBD1. Germline loops: CDR1 SEHNR, CDR2 FQNEAQ (reference sequence). The CDR3 contains 13 residues. The trim removed 5 bases at V and 7 bases at J, leaving 7 bases unmatched. CDR3 sequence: CASSPTGAGEAFF. The DNA of the CDR3 is TGTGCCAGCAGCCCCACAGGGGCCGGTGAAGCTTTCTTT. The entire variable domain, with the rest obtained from reference TRBV7-9 and TRBJ1-1, is as follows: DTGVSQNPRHKITKRGQNVTFRCDPISEHNRLYWYRQTLGQGPEFLTYFQNEAQLEKSRLLSDRFSAERPKGSFSTLEIQRTEQGDSAMYLCASSPTGAGEAFFGQGTRLTVV.

V is TRBV2 and J is TRBJ1-5, with D possibly being TRBD1 (5 bases). CDR1 is SNHLY, CDR2 FYNNEI, per germline. The CDR3 is made up of 16 amino acids. Trimming cost V 6 bases and J 3 bases, with 18 bases left between them. This CDR3 is CASRGMRDAANQPQHF. The DNA of the CDR3 is TGTGCCAGCAGAGGTATGAGGGACGCGGCCAATCAGCCCCAGCATTTT.

The chain uses TRBV5-1 and TRBJ2-7, with 10 bases lining up with TRBD1. V lost 3 bases to trimming and J lost 2 bases; unmatched junction nucleotides: 11. This CDR3 comprises 17 residues. The germline V gene encodes CDR1 SGHRS and CDR2 YFSETQ. In nucleotides, the CDR3 is TGCGCCAGCAGCTCGGGACAGGGGCTGGACTTACCCTACGAGCAGTACTTC. This gives the protein CASSSGQGLDLPYEQYF.

The V call is TRBV7-2, the J call TRBJ2-3; D remains unclear. V was clipped by 1 base and J by 0 bases, with 8 bases between them. This CDR3 contains 15 residues. Germline lookup yields CDR1 SGHTA and CDR2 FQGNSA. The CDR3 here is CASSLGVVSTDTQYF. The DNA of the CDR3 is TGTGCCAGCAGCTTAGGGGTGGTTAGCACAGATACGCAGTATTTT.

CDR3 coding DNA: TGTGCCAGCAGCTCGTTTTGGGGACAGGGGGTTTACGAGCAGTACTTC. Its translation: CASSSFWGQGVYEQYF. The chain is built from TRBV5-5 and TRBJ2-7; TRBD1 agrees at 11 bases. The germline gives CDR1 SGHKS, CDR2 YYEKEE (reference sequence). The CDR3 spans 16 residues. Trimming at V came to 3 bases and at J to 4 bases, leaving 9 bases not matched to a gene.

This chain connects TRBV15 to TRBJ1-4, with 7 bases aligning to TRBD1. Germline V CDR1 and CDR2: LNHNV, YYDKDF (reference sequence). The CDR3 is 15 residues long. The V gene end was trimmed by 8 bases and the J gene end by 2 bases; junction bases not matched to a gene: 8. The CDR3 region is CATGGGGLTNEKLFF. CDR3 nucleotides: TGTGCCACCGGAGGAGGGGGCTTGACTAATGAAAAACTGTTTTTT.